Sequencing of this T cell receptor (beta chain) was carried out in a study of blood T cell repertoires in COVID-19. The method was immunoSEQ multiplex PCR; TCRdb's version includes in-frame clones alone and lacks a portion of them. Among approximately 58,000 clones, approximately 78% were seen once, and the ten largest hold roughly 30%. The CDR3 contains 15 residues. Germline CDR1 and CDR2: MNHNY and SVGAGI (reference sequence). V dropped 4 bases and J dropped 4; count of bases not matched to a gene: 8. This chain joins TRBV6-6 and TRBJ1-2, with TRBD1 matching over 8 bases. This receptor was taken from a man between 60 and 70 years old with COVID-19, enrolled during active disease. Sequencing used peripheral blood. CDR3 bases: TGTGCCAGCAGTTTGACAGGGGAGGCTGTCTATGGCTACACCTTC. Residues: CASSLTGEAVYGYTF.